These T cell receptor beta chains were read from a single sample in a study of blood T cell repertoires in COVID-19. The protocol was immunoSEQ multiplex PCR, while the TCRdb copy is restricted to in-frame clones and leaves out a portion. This sample has 300,000 or so clones; 70% to 90% occur once, and the top ten carry approximately 3.3%. The sequencing sample was made of peripheral blood. The receptor source for this set is a middle-aged woman with acute or convalescent COVID-19. CDR3s include the opening cysteine and the closing phenylalanine or tryptophan. D genes are given only for firm matches. The size of a clone is reported for some rows only, either as once, few or many, or as a class for expanded clones.

clone_size | d_call | j_call | cdr3_length | v_call | cdr3_aa | cdr3_nt
- | TRBD1 | TRBJ1-2 | 15 | TRBV6-5 | CASSPSDRENYGYTF | TGTGCCAGCAGTCCCTCGGACAGGGAAAACTATGGCTACACCTTC
- | - | TRBJ1-1 | 13 | TRBV14 | CASSPYKYTEAFF | TGTGCCAGCAGCCCTTACAAGTACACTGAAGCTTTCTTT
once | - | TRBJ1-5 | 16 | TRBV19 | CASNIVPGGYNQPQHF | TGTGCCAGTAACATAGTACCCGGCGGGTACAATCAGCCCCAGCATTTT
- | TRBD2 | TRBJ2-1 | 15 | TRBV7-8 | CASSLRTSGVGEQFF | TGTGCCAGCAGCTTACGGACTAGCGGGGTGGGTGAGCAGTTCTTC
- | - | TRBJ1-1 | 15 | TRBV4-1 | CASRDSPLMNTEAFF | TGCGCCAGCCGGGACTCCCCTCTGATGAACACTGAAGCTTTCTTT
- | - | TRBJ2-5 | 15 | TRBV9 | CASSGGLGSSGTQYF | TGTGCCAGCAGCGGAGGGTTAGGGTCCTCGGGGACCCAGTACTTC
- | - | TRBJ1-1 | 15 | TRBV5-4 | CASSLGGGGNTEAFF | TGTGCCAGCAGCTTAGGCGGGGGGGGGAACACTGAAGCTTTCTTT
- | TRBD1 | TRBJ1-1 | 14 | TRBV30 | CAWRWGQANTEAFF | TGTGCCTGGAGATGGGGACAGGCCAACACTGAAGCTTTCTTT
once | TRBD1 | TRBJ1-4 | 15 | TRBV5-6 | CASSLATGGNEKLFF | TGTGCCAGCAGCTTGGCGACAGGGGGTAATGAAAAACTGTTTTTT
- | - | TRBJ1-5 | 11 | TRBV6-4 | CASSGLQPQHF | TGTGCCAGCAGCGGACTTCAGCCCCAGCATTTT
- | - | TRBJ1-2 | 13 | TRBV10-3 | CAISVGADYGYTF | TGTGCCATCAGTGTGGGGGCAGACTATGGCTACACCTTC
- | TRBD1 | TRBJ1-1 | 15 | TRBV5-1 | CASSKAWDSDTEAFF | TGCGCCAGCAGCAAAGCATGGGACAGCGACACTGAAGCTTTCTTT
- | TRBD1 | TRBJ1-3 | 16 | TRBV5-6 | CASSGDRGYSGNTIYF | TGTGCCAGCAGCGGGGACAGGGGTTACTCTGGAAACACCATATATTTT
- | TRBD1 | TRBJ1-1 | 11 | TRBV12-3/TRBV12-4 | CASRRTGITDF | TGTGCCAGCAGGCGGACAGGAATTACGGATTTT
- | TRBD1 | TRBJ1-4 | 17 | TRBV7-4 | CASSPSYPDRVNEKLFF | TGTGCCAGCAGCCCGTCCTACCCCGACAGGGTCAACGAAAAACTGTTTTTT
- | - | TRBJ1-5 | 14 | TRBV19 | CASSVGQYYQPQHF | TGTGCCAGTAGTGTAGGACAGTATTATCAGCCCCAGCATTTT
- | - | TRBJ2-3 | 14 | TRBV18 | CASSPPAATDTQYF | TGTGCCAGCTCACCACCAGCGGCCACAGATACGCAGTATTTT
- | - | TRBJ1-2 | 12 | TRBV21-1 | CASSKWTDGYTF | TGTGCCAGCAGCAAATGGACAGATGGCTACACCTTC
- | - | TRBJ1-1 | 13 | TRBV6-5 | CASSYRGDTEAFF | TGTGCCAGCAGTTACCGAGGAGACACTGAAGCTTTCTTT
once | TRBD1 | TRBJ1-5 | 15 | TRBV2 | CASSTTGGEYQPQHF | TGTGCCAGCAGTACCACAGGGGGCGAGTATCAGCCCCAGCATTTT
- | TRBD1 | TRBJ1-1 | 18 | TRBV2 | CASTGGTGYPRGNTEAFF | TGTGCCAGCACCGGCGGGACAGGGTACCCTCGGGGGAACACTGAAGCTTTCTTT
once | TRBD1 | TRBJ1-2 | 14 | TRBV5-1 | CASSSTGGGYGYTF | TGCGCCAGCAGCAGCACAGGGGGCGGCTATGGCTACACCTTC
- | TRBD1 | TRBJ1-2 | 15 | TRBV5-4 | CASSLAGGPFKGDTF | TGTGCCAGCAGCTTGGCAGGGGGCCCGTTCAAGGGGGACACCTTC
- | - | TRBJ1-2 | 15 | TRBV19 | CASRMDISFMYGYTF | TGTGCCAGTAGGATGGACATCAGCTTCATGTATGGCTACACCTTC
- | TRBD1 | TRBJ1-6 | 16 | TRBV27 | CASSLWGQGLNSPLHF | TGTGCCAGCAGTTTATGGGGACAGGGATTAAATTCACCCCTCCACTTT
- | TRBD1 | TRBJ1-4 | 14 | TRBV5-1 | CASSWGQPNEKLFF | TGCGCCAGCAGCTGGGGACAGCCAAATGAAAAACTGTTTTTT